The source of this T cell receptor beta chain is a study of T-cell reconstitution after alpha-beta-depleted transplantation in children. The germline gives CDR1 SGHAT, CDR2 FQNNGV. Unmatched junction bases numbered 14, after V lost 5 bases and J lost 1 base. The CDR3 has 18 residues. About this clonotype itself: What it binds is unknown.

The library targeted TCRbeta and was prepared with unique molecular identifiers. TCRdb re-derived calls from the PCR reads in MiXCR, one entry per CDR3 protein. Altogether approximately 110,000 distinct CDR3 sequences are present, about 21% being singletons, with the ten largest covering roughly a tenth. Study-level findings and limits: Expanded clones from the graft, numbering several hundred, reportedly supplied alpha-beta T cells about two months after transplant.

The receptor was isolated from a male patient aged 2 to 10 who had a stem cell transplant for chronic granulomatous disease, so the T cells may come from the graft donor. V is TRBV11-2 and J is TRBJ2-7; 10 nucleotides align to TRBD1. The specimen comprised PBMCs, mostly from graft donor cells, sampled 180 days after TCRalphabeta/CD19-depleted stem cell transplant. The CDR3 DNA is TGTGCCAGCAGCCCTGAGCGTAGGTGGACAGGGGGATCCTACGAGCAGTACTTC. This gives the protein CASSPERRWTGGSYEQYF.